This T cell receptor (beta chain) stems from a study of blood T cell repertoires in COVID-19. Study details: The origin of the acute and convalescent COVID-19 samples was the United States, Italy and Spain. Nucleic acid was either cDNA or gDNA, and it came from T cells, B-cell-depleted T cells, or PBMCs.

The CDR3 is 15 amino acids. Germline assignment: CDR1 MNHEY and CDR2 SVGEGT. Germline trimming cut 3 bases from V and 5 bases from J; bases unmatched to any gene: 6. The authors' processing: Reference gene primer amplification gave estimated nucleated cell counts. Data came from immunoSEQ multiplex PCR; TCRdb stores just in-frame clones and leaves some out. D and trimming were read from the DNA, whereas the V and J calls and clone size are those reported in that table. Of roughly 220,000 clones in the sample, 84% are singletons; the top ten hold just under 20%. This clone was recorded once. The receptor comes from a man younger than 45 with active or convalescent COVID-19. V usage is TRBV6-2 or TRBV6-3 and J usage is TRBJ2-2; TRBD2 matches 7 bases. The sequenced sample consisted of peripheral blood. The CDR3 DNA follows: TGTGCCAGCAGTTATACACTGGGAGGGACCGGGGAGCTGTTTTTT. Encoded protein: CASSYTLGGTGELFF.